This T cell receptor (beta chain) was recorded in a study of blood T cell repertoires in COVID-19. TCRdb's table, derived via immunoSEQ multiplex PCR, lists solely in-frame clones and lacks some. The data contain hundreds of thousands of clones, 87% of them singletons. The CDR3 spans 17 residues. Per the germline V gene, CDR1 is LGHNA and CDR2 is YNFKEQ. V was clipped by 5 bases and J by 2 bases; unmatched bases: 6. The receptor comes from a woman aged 18-29 years who had recovered from COVID-19. The rearrangement uses TRBV4-2 and TRBJ2-1; 13 bases agree with TRBD2. Specimen: PBMCs or T cells enriched from blood (not recorded which). The CDR3, as DNA: TGTGCCAGCAGCACAACTAGCGGGGGGGGACCCTACAATGAGCAGTTCTTC. Translation: CASSTTSGGGPYNEQFF.